The sequence of this TCR beta chain was determined in a study of Graves' ophthalmopathy and Graves' hyperthyroidism. General observations from the study: The 13-signature model separated ophthalmopathy from stable hyperthyroidism at roughly 88% sensitivity and roughly 81% specificity.

Comment on this clonotype: Its antigen is unidentified.

Amplifying from RNA transcripts, the study obtained TCR beta CDR3 regions. The first round was an RT-PCR with HTBI primers, and the second round was a multiplex PCR. TCRdb re-called the multiplex PCR reads with MiXCR, one entry per CDR3 protein. The sample holds approximately 700,000 distinct CDR3 sequences, about 44% seen once. The CDR3 has 14 amino acids. The junction had 10 bases not matched to a gene; V was cut back by 6 bases and J by 5 bases. Germline values: CDR1 SNHLY, CDR2 FYNNEI. Sequences were obtained from peripheral blood. This TCR was recovered from an adult man with Graves' ophthalmopathy. V and J are TRBV2 and TRBJ2-7, with 7 nucleotides matching TRBD1. The CDR3 DNA follows: TGTGCCAGCAGCCCCGACAGGGCTCTTAACGAGCAGTACTTC. It specifies CASSPDRALNEQYF.